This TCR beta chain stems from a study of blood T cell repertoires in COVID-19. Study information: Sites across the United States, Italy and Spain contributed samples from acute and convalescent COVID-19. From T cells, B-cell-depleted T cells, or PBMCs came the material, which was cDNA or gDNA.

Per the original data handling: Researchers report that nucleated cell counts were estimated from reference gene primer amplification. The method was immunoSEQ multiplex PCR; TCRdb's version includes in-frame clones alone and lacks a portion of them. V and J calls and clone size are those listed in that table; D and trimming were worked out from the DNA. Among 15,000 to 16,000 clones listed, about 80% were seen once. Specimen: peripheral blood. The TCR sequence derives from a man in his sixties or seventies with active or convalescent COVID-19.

CDR3 DNA: TGTGCCAGCAGCTTGCGGGGGAACACCGGGGAGCTGTTTTTT. Its protein product is CASSLRGNTGELFF. This chain links TRBV5-5 with TRBJ2-2, with D perhaps TRBD2 (5 bases). The CDR3 sequence is 14 residues long. With 1 base removed from V and 1 base from J, the gap between germline ends came to 5 bases. Per germline, CDR1 SGHKS and CDR2 YYEKEE (reference sequence).